This TCR beta chain was sequenced for a study of T cells in Graves' hyperthyroidism and ophthalmopathy. TCR beta CDR3 regions were amplified from RNA transcripts. The TCR CDR3 was amplified in a first-round RT-PCR using the HTBI primer set. One entry per CDR3 protein, called by TCRdb with MiXCR from the multiplex PCR reads. The sample has 600,000 to 650,000 distinct CDR3 sequences; about 17% are singletons. Concerning this clonotype: The target antigen is unknown.

These patients, aged 18 to 65, had recently diagnosed hyperthyroidism lasting under 2 months. The CDR3 has 14 amino acids. The ends lost 1 base at V and 7 bases at J; junction bases unmatched: 5. CDR1 DFQATT and CDR2 SNEGSKA come from the germline V gene (reference sequence). Notes on the study in general: Expanded thyroid clonotypes (above 0.001) were mostly also found in blood. Ophthalmopathy and stable hyperthyroidism were told apart by a 13 V-J model.

The sequenced sample consisted of blood. The chain uses TRBV20-1 and TRBJ1-4; 8 bases agree with TRBD1. The receptor comes from a woman aged 25 to 39 with Graves' hyperthyroidism. CDR3 sequence (DNA): TGCAGTGCTAGAGGTCCGACAGGGGTTGAAAAACTGTTTTTT. Its protein product is CSARGPTGVEKLFF.